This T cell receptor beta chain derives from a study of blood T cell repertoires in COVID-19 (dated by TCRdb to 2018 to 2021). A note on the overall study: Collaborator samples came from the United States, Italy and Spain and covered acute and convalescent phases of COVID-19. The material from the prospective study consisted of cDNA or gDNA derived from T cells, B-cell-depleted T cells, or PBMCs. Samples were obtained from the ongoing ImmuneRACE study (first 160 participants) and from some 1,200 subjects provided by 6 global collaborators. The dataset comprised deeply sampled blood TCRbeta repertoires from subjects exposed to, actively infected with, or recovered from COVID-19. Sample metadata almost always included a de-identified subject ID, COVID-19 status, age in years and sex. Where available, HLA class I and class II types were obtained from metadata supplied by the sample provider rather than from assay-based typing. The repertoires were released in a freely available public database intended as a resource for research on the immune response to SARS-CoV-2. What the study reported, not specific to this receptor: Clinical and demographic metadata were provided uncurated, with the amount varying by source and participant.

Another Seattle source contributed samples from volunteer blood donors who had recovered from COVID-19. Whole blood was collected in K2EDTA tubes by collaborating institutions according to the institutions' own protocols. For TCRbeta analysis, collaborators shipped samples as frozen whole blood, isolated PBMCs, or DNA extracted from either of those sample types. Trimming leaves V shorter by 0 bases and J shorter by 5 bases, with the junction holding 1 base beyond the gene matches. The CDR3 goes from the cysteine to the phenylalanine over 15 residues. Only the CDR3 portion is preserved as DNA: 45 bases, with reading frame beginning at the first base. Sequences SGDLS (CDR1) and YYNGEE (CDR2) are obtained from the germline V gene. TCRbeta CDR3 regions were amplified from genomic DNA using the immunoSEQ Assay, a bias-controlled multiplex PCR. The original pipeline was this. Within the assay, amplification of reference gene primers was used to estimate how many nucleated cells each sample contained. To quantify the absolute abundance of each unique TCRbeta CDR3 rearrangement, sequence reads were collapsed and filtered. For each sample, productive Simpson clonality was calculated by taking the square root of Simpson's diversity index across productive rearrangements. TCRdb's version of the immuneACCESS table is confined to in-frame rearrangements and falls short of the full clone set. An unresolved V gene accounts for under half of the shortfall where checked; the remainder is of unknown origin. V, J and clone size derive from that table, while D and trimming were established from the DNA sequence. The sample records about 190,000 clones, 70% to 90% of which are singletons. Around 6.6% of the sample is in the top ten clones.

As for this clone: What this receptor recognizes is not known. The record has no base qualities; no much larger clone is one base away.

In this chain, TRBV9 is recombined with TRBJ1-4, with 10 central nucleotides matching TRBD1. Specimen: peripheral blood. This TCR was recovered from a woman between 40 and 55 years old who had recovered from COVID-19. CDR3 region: CASSVGTGGNEKLFF. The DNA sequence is TGTGCCAGCAGCGTAGGGACAGGGGGAAATGAAAAACTGTTTTTT.